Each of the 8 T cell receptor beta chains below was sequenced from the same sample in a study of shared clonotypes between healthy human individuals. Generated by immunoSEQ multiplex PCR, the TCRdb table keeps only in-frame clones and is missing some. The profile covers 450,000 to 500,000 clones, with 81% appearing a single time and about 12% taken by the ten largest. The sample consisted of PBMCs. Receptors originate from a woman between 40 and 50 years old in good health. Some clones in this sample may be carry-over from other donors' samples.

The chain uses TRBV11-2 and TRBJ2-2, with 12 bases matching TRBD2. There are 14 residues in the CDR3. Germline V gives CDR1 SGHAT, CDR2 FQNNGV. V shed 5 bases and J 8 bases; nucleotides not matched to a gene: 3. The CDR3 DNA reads TGTGCCAGCAGCCCTAGCGGGAGGGTTGGGGAGCTGTTTTTT. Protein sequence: CASSPSGRVGELFF. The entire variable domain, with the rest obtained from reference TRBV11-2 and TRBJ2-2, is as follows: EAGVAQSPRYKIIEKRQSVAFWCNPISGHATLYWYQQILGQGPKLLIQFQNNGVVDDSQLPKDRFSAERLKGVDSTLKIQPAKLEDSAVYLCASSPSGRVGELFFGEGSRLTVL.

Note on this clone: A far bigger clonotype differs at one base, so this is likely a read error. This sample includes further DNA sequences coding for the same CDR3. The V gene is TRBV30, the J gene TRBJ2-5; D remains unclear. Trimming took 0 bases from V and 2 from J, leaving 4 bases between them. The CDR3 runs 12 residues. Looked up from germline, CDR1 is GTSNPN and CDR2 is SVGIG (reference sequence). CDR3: CAWSVQQETQYF. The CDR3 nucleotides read TGTGCCTGGAGTGTACAACAAGAGACCCAGTACTTC.

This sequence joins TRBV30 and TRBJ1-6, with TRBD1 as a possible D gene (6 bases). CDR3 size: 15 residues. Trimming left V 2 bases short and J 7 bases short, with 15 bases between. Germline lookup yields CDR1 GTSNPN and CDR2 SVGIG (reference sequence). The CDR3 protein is CAWSYPDRRNSPLHF. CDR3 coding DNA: TGTGCCTGGAGTTACCCCGACAGGCGGAATTCACCCCTCCACTTT.

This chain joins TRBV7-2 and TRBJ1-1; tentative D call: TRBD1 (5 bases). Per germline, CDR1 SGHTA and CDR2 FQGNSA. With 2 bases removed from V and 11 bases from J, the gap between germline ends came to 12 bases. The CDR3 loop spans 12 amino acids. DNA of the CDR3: TGTGCCAGCAGCTTAAATGGGGGGAGGGCTTTCTTT. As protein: CASSLNGGRAFF.

The CDR3 loop reads CASRSGLTLPDTQYF. Here the CDR3 DNA reads TGCGCCAGCAGGTCGGGACTGACCCTGCCAGATACGCAGTATTTT. The chain links TRBV5-1 to TRBJ2-3, with D possibly matching TRBD2 (6 bases). In germline, CDR1 is SGHRS, CDR2 YFSETQ. V dropped 5 bases and J dropped 4 bases, with 17 bases sitting between them. The CDR3 is made up of 15 amino acids. Using reference TRBV5-1 and TRBJ2-3 for the parts outside the CDR3, the full variable domain is KAGVTQTPRYLIKTRGQQVTLSCSPISGHRSVSWYQQTPGQGLQFLFEYFSETQRNKGNFPGRFSGRQFSNSRSEMNVSTLELGDSALYLCASRSGLTLPDTQYFGPGTRLTVL.

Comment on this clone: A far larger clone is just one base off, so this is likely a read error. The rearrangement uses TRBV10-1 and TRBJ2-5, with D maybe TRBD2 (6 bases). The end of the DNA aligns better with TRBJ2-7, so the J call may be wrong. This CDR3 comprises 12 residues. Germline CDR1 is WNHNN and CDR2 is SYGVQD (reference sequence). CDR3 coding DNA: TGCGCCAGTTGGGGCGGGACCTACGAGCAGTACTTC. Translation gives CASWGGTYEQYF.

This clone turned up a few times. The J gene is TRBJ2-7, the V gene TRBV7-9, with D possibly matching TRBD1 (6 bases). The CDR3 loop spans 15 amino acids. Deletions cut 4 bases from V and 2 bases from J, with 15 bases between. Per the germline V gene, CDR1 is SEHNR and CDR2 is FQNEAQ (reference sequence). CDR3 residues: CASSSVGDTPYEQYF. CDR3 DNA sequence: TGTGCCAGCAGCTCCGTTGGGGACACCCCCTACGAGCAGTACTTC.

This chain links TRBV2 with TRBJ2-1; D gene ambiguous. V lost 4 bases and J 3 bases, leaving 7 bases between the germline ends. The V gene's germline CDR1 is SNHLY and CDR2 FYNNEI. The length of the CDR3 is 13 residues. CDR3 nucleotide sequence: TGTGCCAGCAGTGTATTGGGCTACAATGAGCAGTTCTTC. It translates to CASSVLGYNEQFF.